This T cell receptor (beta chain) came from a study of beta chain features in type 1 diabetes. Overall study findings and caveats: Shorter TCRB CDR3s, moderately but significantly so, were found in Type 1 diabetes patients in all four CD4+ subsets.

This CDR3 spans 14 amino acids. The germline V gene has CDR1 MNHEY and CDR2 SVGAGI. Trimming left V 6 bases short and J 1 base short, with 12 bases between. Of the isolated RNA, all was reverse transcribed, and so the sequenced material was expressed TCRB transcripts. Repertoires were generated with immunoSEQ multiplex PCR, while TCRdb's copy carries only in-frame clones and drops some. The table has around 250,000 clones, approximately 15% seen once. In its sample, this clone was seen a few times. No antigen is known for it. V is TRBV6-5 and J is TRBJ2-5; tentatively, D is TRBD2 (6 bases). This receptor was obtained from a young man with type 1 diabetes. The source material was naive CD4+ T cells from blood. CDR3 nucleotides: TGTGCCAGCAGCCGCTTGGGGGGCCAAGAGACCCAGTACTTC. As protein: CASSRLGGQETQYF.